This T cell receptor beta chain was sequenced in a study of blood T cell repertoires in COVID-19. At the level of the study: Both acute and convalescent COVID-19 samples were obtained from the United States, Italy and Spain. PBMCs, B-cell-depleted T cells, or T cells were the source of the cDNA or gDNA that made up the material.

The germline V gene has CDR1 LGHNT and CDR2 FRNRAP. V lost 6 bases, J lost 5 bases, and 10 bases lay in between. The CDR3 contains 12 residues. Under the authors' procedure: Reference gene primer amplification yielded estimated nucleated cell counts. Sequenced by immunoSEQ multiplex PCR; TCRdb stores in-frame clones only, minus some. The D gene and trimming were derived from the DNA, and the V and J assignments and clone size from that table. The sample contains approximately 230,000 clones, about 90% of which appear only once. This chain connects TRBV12-5 to TRBJ2-5, with D perhaps matching TRBD1 (6 bases). Source material: peripheral blood. The clonotype was recovered from a man aged 18 to 29 with active or convalescent COVID-19. In DNA form, the CDR3 reads TGTGCTAGTGGGCCTGACAGGGAGACCCAGTACTTC. Protein sequence: CASGPDRETQYF.